Below are 14 T cell receptor beta chains sequenced from a single sample in a study of spatial heterogeneity in lung cancer. Time point of the sample: sample taken at primary tumor resection. Whole RNA was taken from tumor, nontumor lung or frozen PBMC; it was then sequenced unsorted. Each CDR3 protein is one row after TCRdb ran MiXCR on the 5' RACE reads. The data hold about 38,000 distinct CDR3 sequences, with roughly 8% observed a single time. This specimen consisted of PBMCs, obtained at surgery. These receptors came from a male donor with early-stage non-small cell lung cancer.

This clonotype was counted at least ten times. The V gene is TRBV27, the J gene TRBJ2-7, with 10 bases matching TRBD1. J gave up 1 base and V 5 bases, and 5 bases lay outside the gene matches. CDR3 length: 15 amino acids. Germline assignment: CDR1 MNHEY and CDR2 SMNVEV (reference sequence). This CDR3 is CASSPLDRGSYEQYV. CDR3 nucleotide sequence: TGTGCCAGCAGTCCATTGGACAGGGGGTCCTACGAGCAGTACGTC.

This clonotype was recorded at least ten times. The chain combines TRBV11-3 with TRBJ1-1; D is unclear. This CDR3 comprises 13 residues. The germline V gene has CDR1 SGHNT and CDR2 YENEEA. V lost 3 bases and J 1 base, leaving 6 bases between the germline ends. The chain's CDR3 is CASSFQENTEAFF. In nucleotides, the CDR3 is TGTGCCAGCAGCTTCCAAGAGAACACTGAAGCTTTCTTT.

This clonotype appeared many times. The V call is TRBV5-1, the J call TRBJ1-1; TRBD1 might be the D (6 bases). Trimming left V 0 bases short and J 1 base short, with 7 bases between. Germline V lookup: CDR1 SGHRS, CDR2 YFSETQ. This CDR3 has 14 amino acids. DNA for the CDR3: TGCGCCAGCAGCTTGGACAGGGCGAACACTGAAGCTTTCTTT. This codes for CASSLDRANTEAFF.

The V and J genes are TRBV5-1 and TRBJ2-1; possible D gene TRBD2, 5 bases. Looked up from germline, CDR1 is SGHRS and CDR2 is YFSETQ. The CDR3 runs 11 residues. Trimming left V 6 bases short and J 7 bases short, with 8 bases between. The CDR3 DNA is TGCGCCAGCAAAAGGGAGAATGAGCAGTTCTTC. Protein: CASKRENEQFF.

The sample holds many counts of this clonotype. This chain uses TRBV6-6 with TRBJ2-5; tentatively, D is TRBD1 or TRBD2 (5 bases each). This CDR3 is 14 amino acids long. From germline, CDR1 is MNHNY and CDR2 SVGAGI (reference sequence). V gave up 4 bases and J gave up 5 bases, with 14 bases separating them. CDR3: CASSSGSWGETQYF. The CDR3 DNA sequence: TGTGCCAGCAGTTCCGGATCCTGGGGGGAGACCCAGTACTTC.

In its sample, this clonotype was seen many times. The rearrangement joins TRBV12-3 or TRBV12-4 to TRBJ1-5; D is unclear. Between the trimmed V and J ends, which lost 3 bases and 1 base, there was a span of 7 bases. CDR3 length: 14 amino acids. The CDR3 nucleotides are TGTGCCAGCAGTTTGGATAACAGCAATCAGCCCCAGCATTTT. It specifies CASSLDNSNQPQHF.

Only a few counts were recorded for this clonotype. V gene TRBV14 combines with J gene TRBJ1-4; D is possibly TRBD1 (6 bases). The CDR3 is 14 amino acids. The germline CDR1 and CDR2 sequences are SGHDN and FVKESK. V shed 3 bases and J shed 13 bases, with 18 bases lying between them. The CDR3 nucleotides are TGTGCCAGCAGCCAGATCCAGGCCGCCAGGGGACTGTTTTTT. Translated, it gives CASSQIQAARGLFF.

This clonotype was seen at least ten times. The chain is built from TRBV7-9 and TRBJ2-6; D is unresolved. Germline assignment: CDR1 SEHNR and CDR2 FQNEAQ (reference sequence). The ends were cut back, 1 base at V and 0 bases at J, with 13 bases in the middle. This CDR3 has 18 residues. The CDR3 loop reads CASSLVEGWSSGANVLTF. The CDR3 bases are TGTGCCAGCAGCTTAGTTGAAGGGTGGAGCTCTGGGGCCAACGTCCTGACTTTC.

This clonotype was counted at least ten times. J is TRBJ1-5 and V is TRBV12-3 or TRBV12-4; D might be TRBD1 (6 bases). This CDR3 comprises 14 residues. V was cut by 7 bases and J by 3 bases, with 13 bases left in between. The CDR3 coding sequence is TGTGCCAGCAATAAACAGGGTAACAATCAGCCCCAGCATTTT. The encoded protein is CASNKQGNNQPQHF.

This clonotype was recorded many times. This chain connects TRBV7-2 to TRBJ2-3; no definite D call. Germline V lookup: CDR1 SGHTA, CDR2 FQGNSA. The CDR3 covers 14 residues. The ends were cut back, 5 bases at V and 6 bases at J, with 15 bases in the middle. CDR3 residues: CASSTYNPPDTQYF. For the CDR3, the DNA is TGTGCCAGCAGCACGTACAACCCTCCGGATACGCAGTATTTT.

In this sample, this clonotype turned up many times. This rearrangement joins TRBV28 to TRBJ2-3; TRBD2 matches at 12 bases. The CDR3 runs to 17 residues. V gave up 5 bases and J gave up 3 bases; unmatched junction bases: 9. CDR1 is MDHEN, CDR2 SYDVKM, per germline. The chain's CDR3 is CASSANRLAGETDTQYF. CDR3 DNA sequence: TGTGCCAGCAGTGCAAACCGACTAGCGGGAGAGACAGATACGCAGTATTTT.

This rearrangement joins TRBV9 to TRBJ2-3, with D unresolved. V shed 2 bases and J shed 0 bases, with 7 bases lying between them. The CDR3 has 14 residues. Germline CDR1 reads SGDLS; CDR2 reads YYNGEE. DNA for the CDR3: TGTGCCAGCAGCGTCGCTGGGAGCACAGATACGCAGTATTTT. Its translation is CASSVAGSTDTQYF.

CDR3 amino acids: CASSVDSTQETQYF. The CDR3 region has the DNA TGTGCCAGCAGCGTGGACAGTACACAAGAGACCCAGTACTTC. The chain joins TRBV9 to TRBJ2-5, with D possibly being TRBD1 (6 bases). The germline gives CDR1 SGDLS, CDR2 YYNGEE. This CDR3 comprises 14 residues. Trimming took off 2 bases at V and 2 bases at J, with 10 bases between the two ends.

At least ten counts were recorded for this clonotype. The genes are TRBV5-1 and TRBJ2-1; D ambiguous. Trimming took off 0 bases at V and 1 base at J, with 5 bases between the two ends. Per germline, CDR1 SGHRS and CDR2 YFSETQ. The CDR3 consists of 14 residues. The CDR3 spells CASSLEGSYNEQFF. The DNA of the CDR3 is TGCGCCAGCAGCTTGGAGGGATCCTACAATGAGCAGTTCTTC.